One sample yielded the 9 T cell receptor beta chains listed below, sequenced in a study of T-cell memory formation after mild COVID-19. Each CDR3 protein gets one entry after TCRdb re-called the 5' RACE reads with MiXCR. The repertoire includes about 110,000 distinct CDR3 sequences, 9.5% to 15% of them detected once, and around 27% sits in the top ten. The sample consisted of PBMCs or a T cell subset sorted from them (not recorded which). The receptors come from an adult woman who had mild COVID-19 (a few samples of this study predate the infection). Cell type and time point are not known.

This clonotype has just a few counts. This chain uses TRBV29-1 with TRBJ2-1; 10 bases map to TRBD1. V shed 4 bases and J 6 bases; nucleotides not matched to a gene: 6. Germline-derived CDR1 and CDR2 are SQVTM and ANQGSEA. The CDR3 is 14 residues long. CDR3 region: CSVGGTGVSNEQFF. The CDR3 DNA reads TGCAGCGTTGGGGGGACAGGGGTTTCCAATGAGCAGTTCTTC.

This clonotype came up many times. V and J are TRBV5-6 and TRBJ2-7, with no clear D. Germline V gene lookup returns CDR1 SGHDT and CDR2 YYEEEE. The CDR3 is 12 residues long. Trimming stripped 0 bases from V and 1 base from J, with 2 bases between. CDR3 in amino acids: CASSLESYEQYF. The CDR3 region has the DNA TGTGCCAGCAGCTTGGAATCCTACGAGCAGTACTTC.

The chain has TRBV6-5 and TRBJ2-7; the D gene is possibly TRBD2 (6 bases). This CDR3 contains 11 residues. Germline-derived CDR1 and CDR2 are MNHEY and SVGAGI. V lost 2 bases and J 12 bases, leaving 11 bases between the germline ends. CDR3 DNA: TGTGCCAGCAGTTACGGCGGGGAGGCGTACTTC. Its protein product is CASSYGGEAYF.

This clonotype showed up just a few times. The V and J genes are TRBV6-5 and TRBJ2-6; no definite D call. The germline V and J ends were trimmed by 7 bases and 8 bases, with 24 bases remaining between them. This CDR3 is 17 amino acids long. Germline CDR1 is MNHEY and CDR2 is SVGAGI. The CDR3 loop is CASNPTSRLLGPNVLTF. CDR3 DNA: TGTGCCAGCAATCCTACGAGCCGGCTCCTGGGCCCCAACGTCCTGACTTTC.

This chain joins TRBV9 and TRBJ2-5; TRBD2 matches 7 bases. The CDR3 has 15 residues. V was clipped by 5 bases and J by 4 bases; unmatched bases: 11. Germline values: CDR1 SGDLS, CDR2 YYNGEE. The CDR3 region has the DNA TGTGCCAGCAGTCTTACGGGGGGTTCGGGAGAGACCCAGTACTTC. Amino acids: CASSLTGGSGETQYF.

This chain connects TRBV7-9 to TRBJ2-1; D is uncertain. V shed 8 bases and J shed 4 bases, with 9 bases lying between them. Per germline, CDR1 SEHNR and CDR2 FQNEAQ (reference sequence). The CDR3 spans 12 residues. The CDR3 reads CASGQVYNEQFF. CDR3 nucleotides: TGTGCCAGCGGTCAGGTTTACAATGAGCAGTTCTTC.

The chain joins TRBV20-1 to TRBJ1-2; D remains unclear. CDR3 length: 15 residues. The ends were cut back, 0 bases at V and 3 bases at J, with 14 bases in the middle. Germline V gene data show CDR1 as DFQATT and CDR2 as SNEGSKA (reference sequence). The CDR3 here is CSARDRKGGYYGYTF. The CDR3 DNA is TGCAGTGCTAGAGATCGCAAGGGCGGGTACTATGGCTACACCTTC.

This chain joins TRBV20-1 and TRBJ2-3; D gene ambiguous. This CDR3 has 10 residues. From germline, CDR1 is DFQATT and CDR2 SNEGSKA (reference sequence). Trimming left V 6 bases short and J 3 bases short, with 4 bases between. The CDR3 DNA is TGCAGTGCCAGAACAGATACGCAGTATTTT. Its protein product is CSARTDTQYF.

The chain couples TRBV9 to TRBJ2-1, with D maybe TRBD1 (5 bases). Germline loops: CDR1 SGDLS, CDR2 YYNGEE. V lost 0 bases to trimming and J lost 0 bases, with 10 bases between them. This CDR3 contains 16 residues. The DNA for the CDR3 is TGTGCCAGCAGCGTAGCAGGGCAGAACTCCTACAATGAGCAGTTCTTC. This gives the protein CASSVAGQNSYNEQFF.